Below, 13 T cell receptor beta chains from the same sample are listed, as sequenced in a study of blood T cell repertoires in COVID-19. Sequencing used immunoSEQ multiplex PCR; TCRdb keeps in-frame clones, though not all of them. The data hold 180,000 or so clones, with approximately 85% observed a single time. Sequencing was done on a sample of peripheral blood. Every receptor here comes from a man aged 55-75 years with acute or convalescent COVID-19.

This chain's CDR3 is CASSNSLYHEQYF. In DNA form, the CDR3 reads TGTGCCAGCAGCAATAGCCTTTACCACGAGCAGTACTTC. The chain combines TRBV5-4 with TRBJ2-7, with D unresolved. The V end was cut by 4 bases, the J end by 5 bases, with 13 bases between. The V gene's germline CDR1 is SGHNT and CDR2 YYREEE (reference sequence). The CDR3 spans 13 residues.

The genes are TRBV5-1 and TRBJ1-5; maybe TRBD1 (5 bases). V lost 4 bases and J lost 11, with 19 bases in between. Germline assignment: CDR1 SGHRS and CDR2 YFSETQ. The CDR3 is 14 residues long. In DNA form, the CDR3 reads TGCGCCAGCAGCACGGGGGAGCCCGAAGGGGCCCAGCATTTT. Translated, it gives CASSTGEPEGAQHF.

As DNA, the CDR3 is TGCGCCAGCAACAGCCACAGCTCCTACGAGCAGTACTTC. Protein product: CASNSHSSYEQYF. This rearrangement joins TRBV5-1 to TRBJ2-7; D ambiguous. The V gene lost 6 bases and the J gene lost 0 bases, with 10 bases spanning the gap. Germline CDR1 is SGHRS and CDR2 is YFSETQ. The CDR3 has 13 amino acids. Full variable domain (outside the CDR3, taken from reference TRBV5-1 and TRBJ2-7): KAGVTQTPRYLIKTRGQQVTLSCSPISGHRSVSWYQQTPGQGLQFLFEYFSETQRNKGNFPGRFSGRQFSNSRSEMNVSTLELGDSALYLCASNSHSSYEQYFGPGTRLTVT.

The chain is built from TRBV3-1 (or the pseudogene TRBV3-2) and TRBJ2-1; 7 nucleotides agree with TRBD2. J lost 8 bases, V lost 3 bases, and 16 bases had no gene match. Germline CDR1 LGHDT, CDR2 YNNKEL (reference sequence). The CDR3 runs 17 residues. The CDR3 reads CASSQRKGGRSSDEQFF. In DNA form, the CDR3 reads TGTGCCAGCAGCCAGCGCAAGGGCGGGAGAAGCTCTGATGAGCAGTTCTTC.

The J gene is TRBJ2-1, the V gene TRBV29-1; 8 bases are a match to TRBD1. This CDR3 has 14 residues. Germline CDR1 SQVTM, CDR2 ANQGSEA. The V and J ends lost 8 bases and 0 bases, in that order; junction bases with no gene match: 6. The CDR3 loop is CSIRQGTSYNEQFF. In DNA, the CDR3 is TGCAGCATCCGACAGGGGACCTCCTACAATGAGCAGTTCTTC.

V is TRBV27 and J is TRBJ2-7; 8 nucleotides line up with TRBD2. The CDR3 spans 14 residues. J lost 12 bases, V lost 4 bases, and 14 bases had no gene match. Germline CDR1 reads MNHEY; CDR2 reads SMNVEV (reference sequence). The CDR3 region has the DNA TGTGCCAGCAGTTCCCCGGGAGGGCCAGGTTTGTGGTACTTC. It yields the protein CASSSPGGPGLWYF.

The chain couples TRBV4-1 to TRBJ2-1, with 12 bases aligning to TRBD2. V dropped 7 bases and J dropped 0; count of bases not matched to a gene: 13. The CDR3 extends over 19 amino acids. Germline CDR1 MGHRA, CDR2 YSYEKL. The CDR3 sequence is CASTLGLAGRGSSYNEQFF. Here the CDR3 DNA reads TGCGCCAGCACCCTAGGACTAGCGGGAAGAGGCAGCTCCTACAATGAGCAGTTCTTC.

The chain joins TRBV19 to TRBJ2-1, with 8 bases that match TRBD2. The CDR3 totals 16 residues. Trimming at V came to 4 bases and at J to 3 bases, leaving 8 bases not matched to a gene. Germline CDR1 and CDR2: LNHDA and SQIVND (reference sequence). The CDR3, as DNA: TGTGCCAGTAGTAGGACCGCCGGGAGGGGCTACAATGAGCAGTTCTTC. Translating it yields CASSRTAGRGYNEQFF.

The rearrangement joins TRBV19 to TRBJ2-2; perhaps TRBD1 as D (5 bases). CDR3 length equals 14 residues. Germline CDR1 is LNHDA and CDR2 is SQIVND (reference sequence). V shed 7 bases and J shed 6 bases, with 15 bases lying between them. The CDR3 reads CASIGAGRAGELFF. CDR3 nucleotides: TGTGCCAGTATAGGCGCAGGGCGTGCCGGGGAGCTGTTTTTT.

V usage is TRBV5-1 and J usage is TRBJ2-7; 8 bases agree with TRBD1. The germline V gene has CDR1 SGHRS and CDR2 YFSETQ. The CDR3 has 15 residues. Trimming cost V 4 bases and J 0 bases; bases outside gene matches: 6. The CDR3 loop is CASSTGQGLSYEQYF. Here the CDR3 DNA reads TGCGCCAGCAGCACAGGACAGGGCCTCTCCTACGAGCAGTACTTC.

Only one count was recorded for this clone. The rearrangement uses TRBV6-6 and TRBJ2-7; TRBD1 matches 7 bases. J was trimmed by 7 bases and V by 9 bases; bases with no gene match: 18. Germline V gives CDR1 MNHNY, CDR2 SVGAGI (reference sequence). The CDR3 consists of 15 residues. CDR3: CASRLQGHRTGEQYF. CDR3 DNA: TGTGCCAGTAGACTACAGGGGCACCGGACCGGGGAGCAGTACTTC.

In nucleotides, the CDR3 is TGCAGCGTTGCGTCCCCCCGGGACAGGGCGGAATATGGCTACACCTTC. Translated: CSVASPRDRAEYGYTF. The chain combines TRBV29-1 with TRBJ1-2, with 9 bases aligning to TRBD1. Germline assignment: CDR1 SQVTM and CDR2 ANQGSEA. CDR3 size: 16 residues. V trimming: 4 bases; J trimming: 5 bases; junction bases outside the gene matches: 14.

The gene calls are TRBV18 and TRBJ2-7; D might be TRBD1 (6 bases). The CDR3 runs 21 residues. CDR1 and CDR2 (germline): KGHSH, LQKENI. V shed 2 bases and J shed 5 bases, with 34 bases lying between them. The CDR3 bases are TGTGCCAGCTCACCAAGGGAAGGACAGATCTCGGTTCGTCAAGGCTTCGACGAGCAGTACTTC. This translates into CASSPREGQISVRQGFDEQYF.